This T cell receptor (beta chain) was sequenced during a study of blood T cell repertoires in COVID-19 (dated by TCRdb to 2018 to 2021). The study in broad terms: The collaborator samples originated in the United States, Italy and Spain and spanned the acute and convalescent phases of COVID-19. The sample metadata nearly always contained a de-identified subject ID, COVID-19 status, age in years and sex. HLA class I and class II types, where available, came from metadata supplied by the sample provider rather than from assay-based typing. The samples were drawn from two sources: the first 160 participants of the ongoing ImmuneRACE study, and 1,200 or so subjects contributed by 6 global collaborators. Subjects who had been exposed to COVID-19, were actively infected with it, or had recovered from it provided the deeply sampled blood TCRbeta repertoires that made up the dataset. The material from the prospective study consisted of cDNA or gDNA derived from T cells, B-cell-depleted T cells, or PBMCs. The repertoires were made available in a free public database intended to serve as a resource for research on the immune response to SARS-CoV-2.

The CDR3 measures 18 amino acids from cysteine to phenylalanine. The only DNA kept is the CDR3, 54 bases in frame from the first base. From a lookup of the germline V gene, CDR1 and CDR2 are SGHVS and FQNEAQ. This clone was counted between two and nine times. Its antigen is still unknown. The junction and the germline gene differ at one end; a read error may be behind it. Whole blood was collected in K2EDTA tubes by collaborating institutions according to the institutions' own protocols. For TCRbeta analysis, collaborator samples were shipped as frozen whole blood, as isolated PBMCs, or as DNA extracted from either sample type. TCRbeta CDR3 regions were amplified from genomic DNA by means of the immunoSEQ Assay, a bias-controlled multiplex PCR. The source study handled its data this way. Within the assay, amplification of reference gene primers was used to estimate how many nucleated cells each sample contained. Sequence reads were collapsed and filtered to measure the absolute abundance of every unique TCRbeta CDR3 rearrangement. Productive Simpson clonality was computed per sample as the square root of Simpson's diversity index over productive rearrangements. The table was pulled from immuneACCESS by TCRdb, which kept in-frame rearrangements only. Such tables lose some clones; where checked, under half of the loss comes from unresolved V genes, and the rest has no known cause. The V and J calls and clone size come from that table; D and trimming were worked out from the DNA. For this sample there are about 120,000 clones; about 80% appear just once. The top ten clonotypes cover roughly 16% of the sample.

General study outcomes and caveats: Clinical and demographic metadata were provided uncurated, with the amount varying by source and participant.

This sequence was found in a woman aged 80 or older with active or convalescent COVID-19. The sample consisted of peripheral blood. The chain is encoded by TRBV7-8 joined to TRBJ1-2; 7 middle bases align to TRBD1. This receptor has the CDR3 CASSSKLNRDRSKYGYTF. The DNA reads TGTGCCAGCAGCTCTAAGCTTAACCGGGACAGATCTAAATATGGCTACACCTTC.